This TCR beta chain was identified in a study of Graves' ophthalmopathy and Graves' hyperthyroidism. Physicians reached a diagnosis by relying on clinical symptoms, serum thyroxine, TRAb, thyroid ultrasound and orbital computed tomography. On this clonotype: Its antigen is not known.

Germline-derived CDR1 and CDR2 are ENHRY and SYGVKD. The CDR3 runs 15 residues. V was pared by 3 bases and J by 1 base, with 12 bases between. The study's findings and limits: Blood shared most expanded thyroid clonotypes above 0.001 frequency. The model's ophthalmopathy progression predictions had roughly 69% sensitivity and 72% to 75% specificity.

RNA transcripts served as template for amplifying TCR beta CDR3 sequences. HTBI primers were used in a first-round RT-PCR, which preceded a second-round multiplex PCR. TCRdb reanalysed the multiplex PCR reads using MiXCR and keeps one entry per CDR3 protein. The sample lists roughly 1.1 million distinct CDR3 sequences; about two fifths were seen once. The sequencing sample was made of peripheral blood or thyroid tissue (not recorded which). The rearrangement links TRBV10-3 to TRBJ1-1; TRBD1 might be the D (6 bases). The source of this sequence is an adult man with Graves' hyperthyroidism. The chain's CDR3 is CAISEGGATNTEAFF. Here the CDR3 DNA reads TGTGCCATCAGTGAAGGGGGAGCAACGAACACTGAAGCTTTCTTT.